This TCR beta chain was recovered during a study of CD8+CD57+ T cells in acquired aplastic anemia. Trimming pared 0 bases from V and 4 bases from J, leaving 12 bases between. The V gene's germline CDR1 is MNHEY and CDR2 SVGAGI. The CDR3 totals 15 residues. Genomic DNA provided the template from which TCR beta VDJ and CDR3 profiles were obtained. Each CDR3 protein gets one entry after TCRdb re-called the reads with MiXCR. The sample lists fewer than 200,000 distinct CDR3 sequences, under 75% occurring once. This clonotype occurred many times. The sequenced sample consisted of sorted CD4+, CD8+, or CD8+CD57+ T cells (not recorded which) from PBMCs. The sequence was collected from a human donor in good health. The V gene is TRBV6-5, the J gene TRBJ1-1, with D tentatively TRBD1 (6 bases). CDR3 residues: CASSYSDRIPTEAFF. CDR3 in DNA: TGTGCCAGCAGTTACTCCGACAGGATACCCACTGAAGCTTTCTTT.